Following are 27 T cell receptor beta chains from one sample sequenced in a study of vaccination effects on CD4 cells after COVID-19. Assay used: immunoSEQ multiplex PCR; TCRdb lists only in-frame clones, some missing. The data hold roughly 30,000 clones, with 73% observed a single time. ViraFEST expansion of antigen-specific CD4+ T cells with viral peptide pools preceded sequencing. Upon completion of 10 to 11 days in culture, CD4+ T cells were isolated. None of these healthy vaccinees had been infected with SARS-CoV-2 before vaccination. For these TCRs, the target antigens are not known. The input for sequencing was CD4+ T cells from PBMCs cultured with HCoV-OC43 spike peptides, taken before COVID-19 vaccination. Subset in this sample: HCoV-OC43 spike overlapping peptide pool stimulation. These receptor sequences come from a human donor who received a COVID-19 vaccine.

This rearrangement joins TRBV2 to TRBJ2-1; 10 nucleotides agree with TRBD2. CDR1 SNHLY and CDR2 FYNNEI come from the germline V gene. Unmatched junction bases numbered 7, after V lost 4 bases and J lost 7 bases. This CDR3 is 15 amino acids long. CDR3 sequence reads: CASSAEREGWNEQFF. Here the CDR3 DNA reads TGTGCCAGCAGTGCAGAGCGGGAGGGTTGGAATGAGCAGTTCTTC.

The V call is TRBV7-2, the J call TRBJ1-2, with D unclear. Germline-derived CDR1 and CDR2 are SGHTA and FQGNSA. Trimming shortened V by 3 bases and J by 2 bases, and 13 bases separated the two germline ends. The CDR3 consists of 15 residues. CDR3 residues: CASSFSGQGNYGYTF. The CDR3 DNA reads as TGTGCCAGCAGCTTTTCGGGCCAAGGAAACTATGGCTACACCTTC.

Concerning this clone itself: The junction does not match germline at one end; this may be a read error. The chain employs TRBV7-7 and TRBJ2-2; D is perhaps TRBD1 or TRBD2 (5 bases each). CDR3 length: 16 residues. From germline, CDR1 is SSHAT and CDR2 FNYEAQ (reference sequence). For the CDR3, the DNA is TGTGCTAGCAGCTTGGGGGACCCTCGAGCCACCGGGGAGCTGTTTTTT. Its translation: CASSLGDPRATGELFF.

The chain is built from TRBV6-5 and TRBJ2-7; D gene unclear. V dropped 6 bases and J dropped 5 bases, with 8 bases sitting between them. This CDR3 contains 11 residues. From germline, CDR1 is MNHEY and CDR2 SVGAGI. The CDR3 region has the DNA TGTGCCAGCAGGGGTGGGAACGAGCAGTACTTC. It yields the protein CASRGGNEQYF.

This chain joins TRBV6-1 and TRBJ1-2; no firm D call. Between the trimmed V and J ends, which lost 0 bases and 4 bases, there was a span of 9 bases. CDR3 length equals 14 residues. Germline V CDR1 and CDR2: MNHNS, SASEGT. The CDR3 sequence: CASSEAPGPYGYTF. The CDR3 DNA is TGTGCCAGCAGTGAAGCTCCGGGCCCCTATGGCTACACCTTC.

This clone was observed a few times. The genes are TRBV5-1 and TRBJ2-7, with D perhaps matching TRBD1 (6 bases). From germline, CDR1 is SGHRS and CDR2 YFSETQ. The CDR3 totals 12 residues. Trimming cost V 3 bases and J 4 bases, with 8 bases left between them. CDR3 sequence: CASSSTGYEQYF. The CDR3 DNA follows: TGCGCCAGCAGCTCGACAGGTTACGAGCAGTACTTC.

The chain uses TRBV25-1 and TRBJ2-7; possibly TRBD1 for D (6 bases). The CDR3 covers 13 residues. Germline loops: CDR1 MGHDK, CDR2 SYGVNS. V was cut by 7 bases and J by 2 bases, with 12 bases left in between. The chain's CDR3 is CASKDSIAYEQYF. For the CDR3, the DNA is TGTGCCAGCAAGGACAGCATAGCCTACGAGCAGTACTTC.

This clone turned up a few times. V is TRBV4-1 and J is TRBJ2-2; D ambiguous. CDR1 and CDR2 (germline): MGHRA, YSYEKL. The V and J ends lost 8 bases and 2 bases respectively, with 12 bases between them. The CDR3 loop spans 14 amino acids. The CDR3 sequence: CASSQDHNTGELFF. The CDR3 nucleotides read TGCGCCAGCTCCCAGGACCATAACACCGGGGAGCTGTTTTTT.

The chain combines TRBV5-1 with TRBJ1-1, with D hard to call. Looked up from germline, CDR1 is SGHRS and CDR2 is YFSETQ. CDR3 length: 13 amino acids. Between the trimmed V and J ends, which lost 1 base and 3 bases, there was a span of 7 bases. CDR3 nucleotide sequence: TGCGCCAGCAGCTTGTCGCTAGACACTGAAGCTTTCTTT. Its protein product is CASSLSLDTEAFF.

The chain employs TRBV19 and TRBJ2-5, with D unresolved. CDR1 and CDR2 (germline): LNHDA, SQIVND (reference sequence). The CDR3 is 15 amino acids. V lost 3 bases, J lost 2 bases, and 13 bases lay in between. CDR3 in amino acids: CASSISLPSQETQYF. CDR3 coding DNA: TGTGCCAGTAGTATCAGTTTACCTTCTCAAGAGACCCAGTACTTC.

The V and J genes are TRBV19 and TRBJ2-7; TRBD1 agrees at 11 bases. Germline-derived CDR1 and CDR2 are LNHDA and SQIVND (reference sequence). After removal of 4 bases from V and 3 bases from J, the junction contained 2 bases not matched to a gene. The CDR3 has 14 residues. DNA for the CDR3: TGTGCCAGTAGTAAAGGGACAGGGGGCTACGAGCAGTACTTC. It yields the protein CASSKGTGGYEQYF.

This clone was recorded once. CDR3 nucleotides: TGTGCCAGCAGCTTAGGGACTAGCGGCACAGATACGCAGTATTTT. This sequence encodes CASSLGTSGTDTQYF. This chain uses TRBV7-9 with TRBJ2-3; TRBD2 matches 9 bases. Germline V gene sequence: CDR1 SEHNR, CDR2 FQNEAQ (reference sequence). V was pared by 1 base and J by 1 base, with 0 bases of the junction left unmatched. This CDR3 comprises 15 residues.

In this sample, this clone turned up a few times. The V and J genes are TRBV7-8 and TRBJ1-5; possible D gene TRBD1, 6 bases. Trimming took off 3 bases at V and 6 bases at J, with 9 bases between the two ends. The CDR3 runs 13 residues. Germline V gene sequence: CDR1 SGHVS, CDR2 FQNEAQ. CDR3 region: CASSFRGGQPQHF. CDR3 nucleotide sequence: TGTGCCAGCAGCTTCAGGGGCGGTCAGCCCCAGCATTTT.

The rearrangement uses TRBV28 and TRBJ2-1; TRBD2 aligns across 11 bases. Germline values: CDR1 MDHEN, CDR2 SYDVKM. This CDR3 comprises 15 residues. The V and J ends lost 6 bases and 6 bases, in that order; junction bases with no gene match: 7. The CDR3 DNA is TGTGCCAGCAGCTCCTCCGGGACTAGCGGCAATGAGCAGTTCTTC. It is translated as CASSSSGTSGNEQFF.

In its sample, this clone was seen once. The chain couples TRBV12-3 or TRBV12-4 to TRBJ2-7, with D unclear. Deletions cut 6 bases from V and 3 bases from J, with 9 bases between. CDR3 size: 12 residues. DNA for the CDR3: TGTGCCAGCAGCTCTAACTTCTACGAGCAGTACTTC. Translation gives CASSSNFYEQYF.

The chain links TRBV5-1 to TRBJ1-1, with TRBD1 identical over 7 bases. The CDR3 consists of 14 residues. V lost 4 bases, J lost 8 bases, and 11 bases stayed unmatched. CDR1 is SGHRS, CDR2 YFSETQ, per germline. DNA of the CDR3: TGCGCCAGCAGCACGGGACAGCTACCGTCCGAAGCTTTCTTT. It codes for CASSTGQLPSEAFF.

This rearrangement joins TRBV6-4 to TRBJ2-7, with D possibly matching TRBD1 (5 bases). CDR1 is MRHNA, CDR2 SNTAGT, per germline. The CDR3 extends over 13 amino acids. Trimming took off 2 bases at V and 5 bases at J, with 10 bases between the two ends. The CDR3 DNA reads TGTGCCAGCAGTGACGGGCAGGGTAACGAGCAGTACTTC. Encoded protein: CASSDGQGNEQYF.

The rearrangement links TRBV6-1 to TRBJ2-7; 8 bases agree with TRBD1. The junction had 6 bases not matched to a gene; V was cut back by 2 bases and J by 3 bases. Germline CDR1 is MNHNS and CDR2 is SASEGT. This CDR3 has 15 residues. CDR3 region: CASSESVTGDYEQYF. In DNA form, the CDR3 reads TGTGCCAGCAGTGAAAGTGTGACAGGGGACTACGAGCAGTACTTC.

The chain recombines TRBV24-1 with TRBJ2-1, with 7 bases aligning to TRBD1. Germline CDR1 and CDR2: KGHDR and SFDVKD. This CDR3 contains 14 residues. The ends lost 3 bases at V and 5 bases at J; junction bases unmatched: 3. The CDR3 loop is CATSDPGQNNEQFF. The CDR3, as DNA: TGTGCCACCAGTGATCCGGGACAGAACAATGAGCAGTTCTTC.

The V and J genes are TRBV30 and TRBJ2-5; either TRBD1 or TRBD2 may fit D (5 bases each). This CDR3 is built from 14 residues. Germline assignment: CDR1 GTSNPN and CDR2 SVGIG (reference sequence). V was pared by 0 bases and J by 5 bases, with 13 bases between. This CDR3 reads CAWSVLLGRETQYF. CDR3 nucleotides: TGTGCCTGGAGTGTACTGCTGGGACGGGAGACCCAGTACTTC.

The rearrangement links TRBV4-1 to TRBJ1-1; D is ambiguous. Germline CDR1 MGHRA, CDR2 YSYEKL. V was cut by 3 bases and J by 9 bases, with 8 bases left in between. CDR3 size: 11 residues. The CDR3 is CASSQERKAFF. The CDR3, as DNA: TGCGCCAGCAGCCAGGAGCGAAAAGCTTTCTTT.

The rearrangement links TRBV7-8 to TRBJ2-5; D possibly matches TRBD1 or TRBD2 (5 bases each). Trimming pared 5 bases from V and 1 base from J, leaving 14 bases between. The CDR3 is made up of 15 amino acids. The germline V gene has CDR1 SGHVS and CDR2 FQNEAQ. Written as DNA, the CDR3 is TGTGCCAGCAGCCAAGGGACGGTATCCCAAGAGACCCAGTACTTC. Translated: CASSQGTVSQETQYF. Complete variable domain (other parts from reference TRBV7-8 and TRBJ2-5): GAGVSQSPRYKVAKRGQDVALRCDPISGHVSLFWYQQALGQGPEFLTYFQNEAQLDKSGLPSDRFFAERPEGSVSTLKIQRTQQEDSAVYLCASSQGTVSQETQYFGPGTRLLVL.

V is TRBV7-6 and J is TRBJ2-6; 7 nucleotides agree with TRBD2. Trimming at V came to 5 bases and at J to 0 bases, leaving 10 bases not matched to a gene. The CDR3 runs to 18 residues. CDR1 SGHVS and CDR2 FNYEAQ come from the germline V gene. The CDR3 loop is CASSRGERYSSGANVLTF. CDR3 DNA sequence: TGTGCCAGCAGCCGGGGGGAGCGGTACAGCTCTGGGGCCAACGTCCTGACTTTC.

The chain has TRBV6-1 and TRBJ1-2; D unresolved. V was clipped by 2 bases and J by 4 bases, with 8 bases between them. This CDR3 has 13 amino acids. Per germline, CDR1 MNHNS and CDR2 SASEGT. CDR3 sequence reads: CASSEFAAYGYTF. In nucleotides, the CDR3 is TGTGCCAGCAGTGAATTTGCAGCCTATGGCTACACCTTC.

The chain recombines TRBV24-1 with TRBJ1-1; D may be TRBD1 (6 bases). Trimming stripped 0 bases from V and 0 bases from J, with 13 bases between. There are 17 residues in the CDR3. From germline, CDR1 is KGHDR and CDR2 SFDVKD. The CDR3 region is CATSDLVSGGLNTEAFF. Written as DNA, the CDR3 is TGTGCCACCAGTGATTTGGTTTCGGGGGGGCTGAACACTGAAGCTTTCTTT.

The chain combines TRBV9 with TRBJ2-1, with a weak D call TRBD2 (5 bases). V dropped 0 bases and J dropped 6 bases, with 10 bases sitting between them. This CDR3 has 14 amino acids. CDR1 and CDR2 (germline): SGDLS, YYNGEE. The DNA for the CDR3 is TGTGCCAGCAGCGTAGGGGAGTTCCGCAATGAGCAGTTCTTC. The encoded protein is CASSVGEFRNEQFF.

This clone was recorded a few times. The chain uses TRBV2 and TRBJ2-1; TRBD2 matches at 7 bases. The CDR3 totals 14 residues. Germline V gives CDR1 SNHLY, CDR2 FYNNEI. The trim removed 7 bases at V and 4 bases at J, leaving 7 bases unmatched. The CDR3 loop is CASNGLGPYNEQFF. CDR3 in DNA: TGTGCCAGCAATGGACTAGGGCCTTACAATGAGCAGTTCTTC.